This TCR beta chain was identified during a study of OX40 agonist ivuxolimab in advanced cancers. Overall study: Patient treatment consisted of intravenous ivuxolimab administration every 2 weeks at 0.01 to 10 mg/kg. Patients receiving dose escalation had hepatocellular carcinoma, melanoma, renal cell or head and neck cancer. Study findings and constraints: Clonal expansion by week 6 occurred in CD4+ and CD8+ blood T cells (at 0.1 to 3.0 mg/kg). Certain nonresponders additionally had low normalized T-cell clonal expansion.

Trimming took 8 bases from V and 6 from J; bases not matched to a gene: 11. CDR1 is MDHEN and CDR2 is SYDVKM in the germline V gene. The CDR3 is 14 residues long. This clone is medium-sized (0.01 to 0.1%) by share. Its cognate antigen is unknown. The method was immunoSEQ multiplex PCR; TCRdb's version includes in-frame clones alone and lacks a portion of them. Of about 18,000 clones in the sample, roughly 71% were seen once. The material was CD4+ or CD8+ T cells sorted from blood, obtained in a trial of the OX40 agonist ivuxolimab. The sequence derives from an adult with an advanced solid tumor such as melanoma, head and neck, liver or kidney cancer. This rearrangement joins TRBV28 to TRBJ1-1; 8 nucleotides align to TRBD1. The CDR3 sequence is CASGKTGEWAEAFF. The DNA for the CDR3 is TGTGCCAGCGGAAAGACAGGGGAATGGGCTGAAGCTTTCTTT.